These 11 T cell receptor beta chains were all obtained from the same sample, sequenced in a study of T-cell memory formation after mild COVID-19. TCRdb processed the 5' RACE reads anew with MiXCR; each CDR3 protein has one entry. Altogether about 560,000 distinct CDR3 sequences are present, about a fifth being singletons, with the ten largest covering around 9.2%. The source material was PBMCs or a T cell subset sorted from them (not recorded which). These receptors were obtained from an adult woman who had mild COVID-19 (a few samples of this study predate the infection). Cell type and time point are not known.

The chain uses TRBV5-5 and TRBJ2-6; 12 positions match TRBD2. Germline V gene sequence: CDR1 SGHKS, CDR2 YYEKEE (reference sequence). Trimming cost V 1 base and J 1 base; bases outside gene matches: 6. The length of the CDR3 is 19 residues. CDR3 in amino acids: CASSLSSLAGGSGANVLTF. The CDR3 coding sequence is TGTGCCAGCAGCTTGTCTTCCCTAGCGGGAGGGTCTGGGGCCAACGTCCTGACTTTC.

The gene calls are TRBV12-3 or TRBV12-4 and TRBJ2-7; D is unresolved. This CDR3 region has 11 residues. V dropped 3 bases and J dropped 6 bases, with 6 bases sitting between them. The CDR3 DNA reads TGTGCCAGCAGTTTCTTAGGCGAGCAGTACTTC. Residues: CASSFLGEQYF.

This clonotype has more than one count but fewer than ten. V usage is TRBV4-1 and J usage is TRBJ1-2; TRBD1 might be the D (5 bases). The CDR3 covers 16 residues. V was trimmed by 4 bases and J by 6 bases, leaving 21 bases between them. The germline CDR1 and CDR2 sequences are MGHRA and YSYEKL. In nucleotides, the CDR3 is TGCGCCAGCAGCCCGCGAACGGGAGGGGCGATTGATGGCTACACCTTC. This encodes CASSPRTGGAIDGYTF.

This clonotype was seen a handful of times. The chain carries TRBV10-3 and TRBJ1-5, with TRBD1 identical over 7 bases. Unmatched junction bases numbered 9, after V lost 6 bases and J lost 4 bases. The length of the CDR3 is 15 residues. Germline V lookup: CDR1 ENHRY, CDR2 SYGVKD. DNA of the CDR3: TGTGCCATCAGATCGGACAGGAACTTTAATCAGCCCCAGCATTTT. Translating gives CAIRSDRNFNQPQHF.

V and J are TRBV5-1 and TRBJ2-2, with TRBD2 matching over 9 bases. CDR1 and CDR2 (germline): SGHRS, YFSETQ. The CDR3 sequence is 16 residues long. V trimming: 0 bases; J trimming: 5 bases; junction bases outside the gene matches: 5. The CDR3 bases are TGCGCCAGCAGCTTGGCGGCTAGCGGGGCGACCGGGGAGCTGTTTTTT. It codes for CASSLAASGATGELFF.

The rearrangement links TRBV5-1 to TRBJ1-1; no firm D call. The CDR3 is made up of 13 amino acids. Germline V CDR1 and CDR2: SGHRS, YFSETQ. V lost 2 bases and J lost 7, with 12 bases in between. The CDR3 protein is CASSFRQPDEAFF. The CDR3 DNA reads as TGCGCCAGCAGCTTCCGTCAGCCCGATGAAGCTTTCTTT.

The chain recombines TRBV18 with TRBJ1-3; D gene uncertain. Germline V gene data show CDR1 as KGHSH and CDR2 as LQKENI. The CDR3 loop spans 14 amino acids. V lost 3 bases and J 4 bases, leaving 10 bases between the germline ends. The CDR3 is CASSPPVVGNTIYF. The CDR3 coding sequence is TGTGCCAGCTCACCCCCCGTCGTAGGAAACACCATATATTTT.

This clonotype was picked up a small number of times. This chain links TRBV5-6 with TRBJ2-1; no firm D call. This CDR3 has 13 amino acids. Trimming took off 6 bases at V and 7 bases at J, with 14 bases between the two ends. The germline gives CDR1 SGHDT, CDR2 YYEEEE. The CDR3 bases are TGTGCCAGCAAAGGTATTTTTGGGAATGAGCAGTTCTTC. As protein: CASKGIFGNEQFF.

The table lists this clonotype with a few counts. The chain links TRBV7-3 to TRBJ2-1; D possibly corresponds to TRBD2 (6 bases). The length of the CDR3 is 16 residues. Germline CDR1 and CDR2: SGHTA and FQGTGA. Trimming stripped 4 bases from V and 6 bases from J, with 19 bases between. CDR3 loop: CASSSRTGGPFNEQFF. CDR3 in DNA: TGTGCCAGCAGCTCAAGGACCGGAGGGCCTTTCAATGAGCAGTTCTTC.

This clonotype was detected only a few times. The V gene is TRBV4-1, the J gene TRBJ2-5, with TRBD2 as a possible D gene (6 bases). Germline-derived CDR1 and CDR2 are MGHRA and YSYEKL. This CDR3 region has 14 residues. Trimming took 1 base from V and 3 from J, leaving 9 bases between them. Here the CDR3 reads CASSQGRGEETQYF. CDR3 coding DNA: TGCGCCAGCAGCCAAGGGCGGGGCGAAGAGACCCAGTACTTC.

The chain links TRBV11-3 to TRBJ1-3, with a possible D match to TRBD1 (5 bases). CDR3 length: 15 amino acids. Germline loops: CDR1 SGHNT, CDR2 YENEEA. Trimming took off 3 bases at V and 0 bases at J, with 9 bases between the two ends. CDR3 sequence reads: CASSFGHSSGNTIYF. The CDR3 coding sequence is TGTGCCAGCAGCTTCGGACACAGCTCTGGAAACACCATATATTTT.